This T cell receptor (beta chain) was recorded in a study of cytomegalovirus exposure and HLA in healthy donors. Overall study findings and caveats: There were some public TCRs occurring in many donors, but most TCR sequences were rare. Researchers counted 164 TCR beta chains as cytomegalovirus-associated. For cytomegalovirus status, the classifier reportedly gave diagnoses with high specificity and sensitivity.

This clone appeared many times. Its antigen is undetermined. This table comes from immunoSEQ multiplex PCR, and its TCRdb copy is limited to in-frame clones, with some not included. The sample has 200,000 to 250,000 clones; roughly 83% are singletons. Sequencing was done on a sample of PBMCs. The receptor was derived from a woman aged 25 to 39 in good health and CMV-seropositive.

CDR3 sequence (DNA): TGTGCCAGCAGTGCCTTCTATCAGCCCCAGCATTTT. Translation: CASSAFYQPQHF. The J gene is TRBJ1-5, the V gene TRBV28, with no clear D. Per germline, CDR1 MDHEN and CDR2 SYDVKM. V lost 5 bases and J lost 5, with 7 bases in between. The CDR3 contains 12 residues.